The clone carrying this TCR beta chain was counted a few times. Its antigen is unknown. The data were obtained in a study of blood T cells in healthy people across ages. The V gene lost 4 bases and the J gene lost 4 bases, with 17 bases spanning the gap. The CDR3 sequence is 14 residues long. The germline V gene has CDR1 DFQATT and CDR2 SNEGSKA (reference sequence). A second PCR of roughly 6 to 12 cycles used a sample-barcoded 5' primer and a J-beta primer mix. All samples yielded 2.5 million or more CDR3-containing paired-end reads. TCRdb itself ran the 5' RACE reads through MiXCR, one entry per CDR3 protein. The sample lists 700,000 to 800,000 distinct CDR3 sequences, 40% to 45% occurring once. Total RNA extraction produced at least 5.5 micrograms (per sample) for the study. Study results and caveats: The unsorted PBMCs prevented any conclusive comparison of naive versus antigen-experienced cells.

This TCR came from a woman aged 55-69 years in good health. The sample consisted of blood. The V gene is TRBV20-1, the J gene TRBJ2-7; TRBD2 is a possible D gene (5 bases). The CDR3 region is CSATTTGGWYEQYF. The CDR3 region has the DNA TGCAGTGCTACAACTACCGGCGGGTGGTACGAGCAGTACTTC.